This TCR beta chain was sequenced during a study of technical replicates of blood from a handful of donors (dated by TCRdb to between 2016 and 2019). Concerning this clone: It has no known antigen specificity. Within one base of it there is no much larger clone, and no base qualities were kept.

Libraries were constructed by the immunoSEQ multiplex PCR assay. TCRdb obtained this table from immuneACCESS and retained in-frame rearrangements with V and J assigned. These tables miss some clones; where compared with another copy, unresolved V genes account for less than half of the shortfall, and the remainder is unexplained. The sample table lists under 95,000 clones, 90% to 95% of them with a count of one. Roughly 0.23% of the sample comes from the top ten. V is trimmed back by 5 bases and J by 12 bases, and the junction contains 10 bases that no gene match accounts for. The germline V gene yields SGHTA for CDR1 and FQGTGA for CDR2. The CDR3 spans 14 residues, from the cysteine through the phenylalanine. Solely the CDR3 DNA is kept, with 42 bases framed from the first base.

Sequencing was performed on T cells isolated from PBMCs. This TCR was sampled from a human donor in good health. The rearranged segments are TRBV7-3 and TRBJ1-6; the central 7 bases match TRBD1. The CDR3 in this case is CASSAGDSRGPLHF. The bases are TGTGCCAGCAGCGCAGGGGACAGCCGGGGACCCCTCCACTTT.